This TCR beta chain was retrieved from a study of Graves' ophthalmopathy and Graves' hyperthyroidism. Amplification of the TCR beta CDR3 regions used RNA transcripts (as template). The authors performed first-round RT-PCR with HTBI primers and then a second-round multiplex PCR. TCRdb recomputed calls from the multiplex PCR reads with MiXCR, one row per CDR3 protein. The table records hundreds of thousands of distinct CDR3 sequences, roughly 41% of them present only once. Germline V gene sequence: CDR1 DFQATT, CDR2 SNEGSKA (reference sequence). There are 16 residues in the CDR3. V lost 3 bases to trimming and J lost 4 bases, with 22 bases between them. This clonotype appeared a few times.

The receptor was isolated from an adult man with Graves' ophthalmopathy. Sequenced material: peripheral blood. The V call is TRBV20-1, the J call TRBJ2-7; either TRBD1 or TRBD2 may supply D (5 bases each). As DNA, the CDR3 is TGCAGTGCTAGTCTGGGATTAGCCGGGACGGAATACGAGCAGTACTTC. Protein sequence: CSASLGLAGTEYEQYF.